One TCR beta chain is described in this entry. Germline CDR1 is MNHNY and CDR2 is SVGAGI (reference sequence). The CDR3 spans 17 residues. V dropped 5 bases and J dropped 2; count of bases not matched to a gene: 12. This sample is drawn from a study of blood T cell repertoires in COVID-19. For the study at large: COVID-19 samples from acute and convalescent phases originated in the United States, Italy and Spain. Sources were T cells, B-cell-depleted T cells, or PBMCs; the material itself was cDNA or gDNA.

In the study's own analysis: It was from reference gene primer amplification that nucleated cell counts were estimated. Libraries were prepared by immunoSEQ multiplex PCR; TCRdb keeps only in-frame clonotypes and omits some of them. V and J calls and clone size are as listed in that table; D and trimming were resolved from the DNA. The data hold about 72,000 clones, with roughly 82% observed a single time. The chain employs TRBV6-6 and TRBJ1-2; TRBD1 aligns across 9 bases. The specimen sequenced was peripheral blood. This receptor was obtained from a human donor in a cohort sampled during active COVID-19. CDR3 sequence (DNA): TGTGCCAGCAGTCCTCTGGGACAGGGCGCCTCAAACTATGGCTACACCTTC. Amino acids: CASSPLGQGASNYGYTF.